The next 21 T cell receptor beta chains were all read from a single sample in a study of blood T cells in healthy people across ages. The use of a sample-barcoded 5' primer and a J-beta primer mix characterized a second PCR of roughly 6 to 11 cycles. TCRdb re-called the 5' RACE reads through MiXCR, storing one row per CDR3 protein. The sample lists approximately 1.5 million distinct CDR3 sequences, around 36% occurring once. Sequencing input: blood. Source of these receptors: a woman in her thirties in good health.

This CDR3 is CASSLAASGGNEQFF. Here the CDR3 DNA reads TGTGCCAGCAGCTTAGCGGCTAGCGGGGGCAATGAGCAGTTCTTC. This chain uses TRBV7-2 with TRBJ2-1; 10 bases fit TRBD2. CDR1 is SGHTA, CDR2 FQGNSA, per germline. The CDR3 spans 15 residues. Trimming removed 0 bases from V and 6 bases from J; junction bases left unmatched: 2.

This clonotype is a singleton in its sample. This chain connects TRBV20-1 to TRBJ1-1, with D maybe TRBD1 (6 bases). CDR3 length: 16 amino acids. Looked up from germline, CDR1 is DFQATT and CDR2 is SNEGSKA (reference sequence). V was shortened by 0 bases and J by 0 bases, with 14 bases between the two germline ends. Here the CDR3 DNA reads TGCAGTGCTAGAGATGGGGGGGGGCTTATGAACACTGAAGCTTTCTTT. Translated, it gives CSARDGGGLMNTEAFF.

The gene calls are TRBV9 and TRBJ2-5; 8 positions match TRBD2. CDR1 SGDLS and CDR2 YYNGEE come from the germline V gene. This CDR3 is 15 amino acids long. The V segment lost 0 bases and the J segment 2 bases; nucleotides outside the gene matches: 3. The CDR3 bases are TGTGCCAGCAGCGTAGGGAGCGGGAGACAAGAGACCCAGTACTTC. It translates to CASSVGSGRQETQYF. The whole variable domain, filled in from reference TRBV9 and TRBJ2-5, reads DSGVTQTPKHLITATGQRVTLRCSPRSGDLSVYWYQQSLDQGLQFLIQYYNGEERAKGNILERFSAQQFPDLHSELNLSSLELGDSALYFCASSVGSGRQETQYFGPGTRLLVL.

The genes are TRBV5-1 and TRBJ1-2; no clear D. The CDR3 extends over 14 amino acids. CDR1 is SGHRS and CDR2 is YFSETQ in the germline V gene. V was cut by 4 bases and J by 4 bases, with 14 bases left in between. The CDR3 here is CASSKQSELYGYTF. As DNA, the CDR3 is TGCGCCAGCAGCAAACAATCAGAGCTCTATGGCTACACCTTC. The full variable domain, rest sourced from reference TRBV5-1 and TRBJ1-2, is KAGVTQTPRYLIKTRGQQVTLSCSPISGHRSVSWYQQTPGQGLQFLFEYFSETQRNKGNFPGRFSGRQFSNSRSEMNVSTLELGDSALYLCASSKQSELYGYTFGSGTRLTVV.

This sequence joins TRBV7-2 and TRBJ2-1, with 7 nucleotides matching TRBD1. The V segment lost 3 bases and the J segment 3 bases; nucleotides outside the gene matches: 8. This CDR3 contains 16 residues. Germline V gene data show CDR1 as SGHTA and CDR2 as FQGNSA. As DNA, the CDR3 is TGTGCCAGCAGCTTGGCGACAGGGCTGGACTACAATGAGCAGTTCTTC. Its translation is CASSLATGLDYNEQFF. The whole variable domain, remainder taken from reference TRBV7-2 and TRBJ2-1, is GAGVSQSPSNKVTEKGKDVELRCDPISGHTALYWYRQSLGQGLEFLIYFQGNSAPDKSGLPSDRFSAERTGGSVSTLTIQRTQQEDSAVYLCASSLATGLDYNEQFFGPGTRLTVL.

This sequence joins TRBV20-1 and TRBJ2-3, with 7 nucleotides matching TRBD2. Germline V gene data show CDR1 as DFQATT and CDR2 as SNEGSKA (reference sequence). Unmatched junction bases numbered 7, after V lost 2 bases and J lost 2 bases. The CDR3 consists of 15 residues. The CDR3 region has the DNA TGCAGTGCTAGATGGGCTAGCGGTTCCACAGATACGCAGTATTTT. This encodes CSARWASGSTDTQYF.

On this clonotype itself: At one of its ends the junction is not consistent with the germline gene, which may arise from a read error. This sequence joins TRBV5-6 and TRBJ1-2, with D unresolved. The CDR3 contains 14 residues. Germline V gene sequence: CDR1 SGHDT, CDR2 YYEEEE. CDR3 in DNA: TGTGCCAACAGCCTCTCCGGGGTAGCCTATGGCTACACCTTC. As protein: CANSLSGVAYGYTF.

This clonotype was seen a handful of times. The CDR3 DNA sequence: TGTGCCAGCAGCGTACAGGGAGGGCGCACAGATACGCAGTATTTT. Protein: CASSVQGGRTDTQYF. The chain recombines TRBV9 with TRBJ2-3; the match to TRBD2 covers 7 bases. CDR3 length equals 15 residues. After removal of 1 base from V and 1 base from J, the junction contained 3 bases not matched to a gene. CDR1 SGDLS and CDR2 YYNGEE come from the germline V gene. Filled out from reference TRBV9 and TRBJ2-3, the complete variable domain reads DSGVTQTPKHLITATGQRVTLRCSPRSGDLSVYWYQQSLDQGLQFLIQYYNGEERAKGNILERFSAQQFPDLHSELNLSSLELGDSALYFCASSVQGGRTDTQYFGPGTRLTVL.

This clonotype was picked up many times. V usage is TRBV29-1 and J usage is TRBJ2-1, with TRBD2 as a possible D gene (5 bases). Germline lookup yields CDR1 SQVTM and CDR2 ANQGSEA. Trimming shortened V by 4 bases and J by 7 bases, and 5 bases separated the two germline ends. This CDR3 contains 10 residues. The CDR3 here is CSVGRNEQFF. CDR3 nucleotide sequence: TGCAGCGTTGGGAGGAATGAGCAGTTCTTC.

The chain uses TRBV2 and TRBJ2-5; TRBD2 agrees at 9 bases. CDR1 is SNHLY and CDR2 is FYNNEI in the germline V gene. This CDR3 is built from 15 residues. J was trimmed by 4 bases and V by 3 bases; bases with no gene match: 6. DNA of the CDR3: TGTGCCAGCAGTGAGGCTAGCGGGGACTTAGAGACCCAGTACTTC. It is translated as CASSEASGDLETQYF.

This clonotype showed up just a few times. The chain is built from TRBV9 and TRBJ2-1; perhaps TRBD1 as D (6 bases). Germline lookup yields CDR1 SGDLS and CDR2 YYNGEE. V lost 2 bases to trimming and J lost 1 base, with 10 bases between them. The CDR3 runs 15 residues. CDR3 sequence reads: CASSVTGNSYNEQFF. DNA for the CDR3: TGTGCCAGCAGCGTTACAGGGAATTCCTACAATGAGCAGTTCTTC.

V and J are TRBV13 and TRBJ2-5, with 12 bases that match TRBD2. V gave up 3 bases and J gave up 5 bases; unmatched junction bases: 7. Germline loops: CDR1 PRHDT, CDR2 FYEKMQ (reference sequence). There are 16 residues in the CDR3. The CDR3 bases are TGTGCCAGCAGCTTCAGGACTAGCGGGGTCGGCGAGACCCAGTACTTC. The encoded protein is CASSFRTSGVGETQYF.

The chain has TRBV7-2 and TRBJ2-1; 9 bases match TRBD1. After removal of 1 base from V and 5 bases from J, the junction contained 6 bases not matched to a gene. The CDR3 covers 16 residues. Germline V gene lookup returns CDR1 SGHTA and CDR2 FQGNSA. CDR3 in DNA: TGTGCCAGCAGCTTAGTGGGACAGGGTGCCCACAATGAGCAGTTCTTC. Protein product: CASSLVGQGAHNEQFF.

Note on this clonotype: The junction departs from germline at one end; a sequencing error may be responsible. V is TRBV5-6 and J is TRBJ2-7, with D hard to call. This CDR3 is 14 amino acids long. CDR1 and CDR2 (germline): SGHDT, YYEEEE. The CDR3 region is CASSRVGLSYGQYF. The CDR3 DNA follows: TGTGCCAGCAGCCGAGTTGGGCTCTCCTACGGGCAGTACTTC.

This clonotype was seen a few times. V gene TRBV5-1 combines with J gene TRBJ2-4, with D hard to call. Trimming removed 0 bases at V and 0 bases at J, with 7 bases between. The CDR3 has 15 amino acids. Germline assignment: CDR1 SGHRS and CDR2 YFSETQ. The CDR3 sequence: CASSLEGIAKNIQYF. The CDR3 DNA is TGCGCCAGCAGCTTGGAAGGAATAGCCAAAAACATTCAGTACTTC.

The rearrangement uses TRBV9 and TRBJ2-1; 7 positions agree with TRBD1. The CDR3 totals 15 residues. Germline loops: CDR1 SGDLS, CDR2 YYNGEE. Germline trimming cut 0 bases from V and 8 bases from J; bases unmatched to any gene: 8. The CDR3: CASSVGRTGPHEQFF. As DNA, the CDR3 is TGTGCCAGCAGCGTAGGTAGGACAGGTCCCCATGAGCAGTTCTTC.

There are many counts of this clonotype. This chain connects TRBV12-3 or TRBV12-4 to TRBJ2-7; 10 bases agree with TRBD2. This CDR3 is built from 21 residues. Trimming cost V 6 bases and J 2 bases; bases outside gene matches: 25. The CDR3 here is CASSLRLRTSGAKLSTYEQYF. In DNA, the CDR3 is TGTGCCAGCAGCTTACGCCTTAGAACTAGCGGGGCGAAACTTTCAACCTACGAGCAGTACTTC.

The V call is TRBV20-1, the J call TRBJ2-7; D remains unclear. From germline, CDR1 is DFQATT and CDR2 SNEGSKA (reference sequence). V dropped 2 bases and J dropped 3 bases, with 11 bases sitting between them. CDR3 size: 13 residues. The CDR3 reads CSARSRHHYEQYF. CDR3 nucleotide sequence: TGCAGTGCTAGATCAAGGCACCACTACGAGCAGTACTTC.

The chain combines TRBV7-9 with TRBJ2-7, with 7 nucleotides matching TRBD2. The germline V gene has CDR1 SEHNR and CDR2 FQNEAQ (reference sequence). The V gene end was trimmed by 5 bases and the J gene end by 3 bases; junction bases not matched to a gene: 13. This CDR3 comprises 16 residues. The CDR3 here is CASSLATGRHGYEQYF. As DNA, the CDR3 is TGTGCCAGCAGCCTCGCTACCGGGAGGCACGGCTACGAGCAGTACTTC.

This clonotype showed up just a few times. The chain has TRBV6-2 or TRBV6-3 and TRBJ2-3, with D hard to call. Per the germline V gene, CDR1 is MNHEY and CDR2 is SVGEGT. The CDR3 loop spans 13 amino acids. Trimming shortened V by 1 base and J by 5 bases, and 7 bases separated the two germline ends. In DNA, the CDR3 is TGTGCCAGCAGTTACTTTTCCCAAGATACGCAGTATTTT. Its translation is CASSYFSQDTQYF.

This clonotype was detected a few times. The gene calls are TRBV7-2 and TRBJ1-6; no definite D call. The CDR3 sequence is 13 residues long. V dropped 0 bases and J dropped 9 bases, with 6 bases sitting between them. Germline V gene sequence: CDR1 SGHTA, CDR2 FQGNSA. This CDR3 is CASSLAGSSPLHF. The CDR3 DNA reads TGTGCCAGCAGCTTAGCAGGGAGTTCACCCCTCCACTTT.